This T cell receptor beta chain was sequenced for a study of cytomegalovirus exposure and HLA in healthy donors (dated by TCRdb to 2016 to 2017). Study-level background: According to a later analysis, the 100 to 150 validation repertoires were produced on the same platform as the 666 repertoires of the first cohort. The study was designed to test whether signatures of past pathogen exposure could be identified by cataloging public T cell receptors. Along with the approximately 650-subject first cohort, a separate validation cohort of around 120 different subjects was used. To predict cytomegalovirus infection status, the study brought together high-throughput TCR immunosequencing, statistical association of individual TCRs with disease status, and machine learning. Study-wide conclusions, independent of this receptor: The study gave a list of some 150 TCR beta chains associated with cytomegalovirus. A few of the identified cytomegalovirus-associated TCR beta chains were confirmed in vitro to be specific for cytomegalovirus antigens. The authors suggested that the approach could potentially be extended to other disease states and immunological phenotypes. In both the original and validation cohorts, the classifier was reported to diagnose cytomegalovirus status with high specificity and sensitivity. A later analysis lacked HLA typing for the validation cohort, so it scored co-occurrence in that cohort across all 110 or so repertoires. Subsequent analysis determined that TCRs grouped into clusters in the first cohort also showed a tendency toward co-occurrence across the roughly 110 validation repertoires, and 94% of cluster scores exceeded 0. Across donors, most TCR sequences were observed very rarely, whereas some public TCRs were present in many individuals.

With regard to this clone: No cognate antigen has been identified for it. No much larger clonotype is one base removed from it; base qualities were not supplied.

Library preparation employed the immunoSEQ multiplex PCR assay. Per the source publication's procedure: A statistical classification framework was built for diagnosing cytomegalovirus status from the catalog of TCR beta chain sequences. TCRdb took this table from immuneACCESS and kept in-frame rearrangements with V and J called. Such tables lack part of the clones; where checked against another copy, unresolved V genes explain under half of the gap, and the rest is unexplained. That table is the source of V, J and clone size, and D and trimming were worked out from the DNA. In all, the sample holds some 98,000 clones, and around nine tenths of those were seen once. The biggest ten clones account for 3.5% to 5% of the sample. Donors formed part of the validation cohort, which comprised over a hundred subjects and was distinct from the first cohort of 670 or so subjects. The CDR3 starts with the cysteine, ends with the phenylalanine, and has 13 residues. The kept DNA is CDR3 alone, 39 bases in frame from the first base. CDR1 SGHRS and CDR2 YFSETQ are derived from the germline V gene. Ends trimmed: V by 4 bases, J by 5 bases; bases unmatched to a gene: 4.

The rearranged chain carries TRBV5-1 and TRBJ1-1, with 8 bases matching TRBD1. Sequencing was done on a sample of PBMCs. The source is a woman between 25 and 40 years old in good health and CMV-seronegative. The base sequence is TGCGCCAGCAGCGAGACAGGGGTAACTGAAGCTTTCTTT. This yields the protein CASSETGVTEAFF.